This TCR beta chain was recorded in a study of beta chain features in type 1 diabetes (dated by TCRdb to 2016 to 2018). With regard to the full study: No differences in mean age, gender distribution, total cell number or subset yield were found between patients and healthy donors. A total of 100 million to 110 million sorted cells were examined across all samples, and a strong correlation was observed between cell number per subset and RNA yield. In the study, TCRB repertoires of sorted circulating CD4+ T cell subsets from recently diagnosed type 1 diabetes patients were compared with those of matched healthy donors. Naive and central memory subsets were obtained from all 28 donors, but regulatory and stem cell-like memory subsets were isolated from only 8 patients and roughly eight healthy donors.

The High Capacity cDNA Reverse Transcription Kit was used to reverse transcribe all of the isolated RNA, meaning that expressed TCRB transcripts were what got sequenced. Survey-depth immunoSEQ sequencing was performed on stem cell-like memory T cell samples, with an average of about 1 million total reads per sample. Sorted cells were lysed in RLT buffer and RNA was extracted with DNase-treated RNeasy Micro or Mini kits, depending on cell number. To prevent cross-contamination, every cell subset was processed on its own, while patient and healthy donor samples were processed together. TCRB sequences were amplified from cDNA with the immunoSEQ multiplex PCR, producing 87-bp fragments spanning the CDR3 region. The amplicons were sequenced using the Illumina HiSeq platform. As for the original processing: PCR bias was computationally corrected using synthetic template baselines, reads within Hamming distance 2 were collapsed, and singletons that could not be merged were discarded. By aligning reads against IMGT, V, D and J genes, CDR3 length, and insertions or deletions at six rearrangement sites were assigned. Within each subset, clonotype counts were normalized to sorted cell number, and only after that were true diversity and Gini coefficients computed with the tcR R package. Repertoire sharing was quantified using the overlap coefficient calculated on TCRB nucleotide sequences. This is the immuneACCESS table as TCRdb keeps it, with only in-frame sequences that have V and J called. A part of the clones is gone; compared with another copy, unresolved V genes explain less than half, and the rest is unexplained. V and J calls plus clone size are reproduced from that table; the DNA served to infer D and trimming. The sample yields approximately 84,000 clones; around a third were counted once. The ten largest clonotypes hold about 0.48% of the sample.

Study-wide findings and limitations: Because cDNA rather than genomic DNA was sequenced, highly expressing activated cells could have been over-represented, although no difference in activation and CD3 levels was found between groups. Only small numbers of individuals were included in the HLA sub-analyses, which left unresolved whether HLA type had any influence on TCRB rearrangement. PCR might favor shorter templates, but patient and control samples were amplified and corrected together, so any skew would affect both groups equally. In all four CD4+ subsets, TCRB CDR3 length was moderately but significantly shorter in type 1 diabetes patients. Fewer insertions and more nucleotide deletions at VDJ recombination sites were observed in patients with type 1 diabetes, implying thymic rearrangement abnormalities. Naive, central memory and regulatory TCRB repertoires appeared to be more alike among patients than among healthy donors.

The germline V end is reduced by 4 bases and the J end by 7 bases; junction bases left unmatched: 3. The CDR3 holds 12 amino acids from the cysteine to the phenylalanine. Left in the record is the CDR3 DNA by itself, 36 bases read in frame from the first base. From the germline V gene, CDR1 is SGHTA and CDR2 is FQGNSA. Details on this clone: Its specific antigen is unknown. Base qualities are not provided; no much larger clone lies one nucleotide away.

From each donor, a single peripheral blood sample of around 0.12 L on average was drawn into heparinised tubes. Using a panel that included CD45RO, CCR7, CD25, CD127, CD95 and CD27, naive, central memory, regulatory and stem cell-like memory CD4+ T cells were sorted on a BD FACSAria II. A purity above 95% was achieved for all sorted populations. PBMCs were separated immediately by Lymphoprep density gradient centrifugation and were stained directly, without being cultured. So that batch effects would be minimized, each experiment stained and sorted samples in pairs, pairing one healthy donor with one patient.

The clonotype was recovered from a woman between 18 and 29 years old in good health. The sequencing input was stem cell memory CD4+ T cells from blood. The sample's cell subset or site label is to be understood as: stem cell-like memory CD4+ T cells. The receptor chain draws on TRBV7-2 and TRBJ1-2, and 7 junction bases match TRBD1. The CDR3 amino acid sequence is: CASSSRGSGYTF. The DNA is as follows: TGTGCCAGCAGCTCCAGGGGGTCTGGCTACACCTTC. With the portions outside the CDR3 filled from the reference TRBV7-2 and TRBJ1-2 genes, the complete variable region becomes GAGVSQSPSNKVTEKGKDVELRCDPISGHTALYWYRQSLGQGLEFLIYFQGNSAPDKSGLPSDRFSAERTGGSVSTLTIQRTQQEDSAVYLCASSSRGSGYTFGSGTRLTVV.